This T cell receptor (beta chain) came from a study of T cell responses to AZD1222 COVID-19 vaccine (TCRdb year 2021). Regarding the complete study: AZD1222 recipients whose second dose came at about 4 weeks and those whose second dose came at about 12 weeks were combined into one group, since spike-specific TCR depth and breadth did not differ between the two schedules. TCR sequencing covered roughly 230 trial participants: 207 given two doses of AZD1222 and 26 given two doses of MenACWY control vaccine. Enrollment into the trials was organized by age into subgroups of 18-55, 56-69 and 70-plus years, and those subgroups contained approximately 150, 30 and 60 TCR-sequenced participants, respectively. Results and caveats for the whole study, not just this receptor: The whole spike protein was spanned by vaccine-associated CD4 TCRs, and dominant responses were seen in regions 160-218 and 743-854. Because no day 14 peak-response samples were available, repertoires were characterized only after the peak T cell response. Spike-specific TCR breadth and depth rose significantly after two AZD1222 doses compared with day 0 and with MenACWY recipients. Participants were mostly white British, with more females than males. The authors suggested clonal diversity may have been underestimated. The 56-69-year group was small, and its depth increase did not reach significance, likely because of low power. Reportedly, close to half of the unique spike-specific TCRs recognized epitopes lying outside the regions that are mutated in the B.1.351 and B.1.1.7 variants. Conclusions about previously exposed vaccinees were limited because only a handful of AZD1222 recipients were SARS-CoV-2 seropositive at baseline.

The label giving this sample's time point can be read as: baseline before first vaccination. Samples from vaccinated people were obtained from the UK trials COV001 and COV002, which included a single-blind randomized controlled phase 2/3 trial of AZD1222 (ChAdOx1 nCoV-19) in healthy adults. For TCRbeta chain sequencing, PBMC samples were collected from trial participants at day 0 and at day 28 after the second dose. A note on this clone: Its recognized antigen is unknown. One base away there is no much larger clone; base qualities are not given.

The CDR3 regions of human TCRbeta chains were analyzed by immunosequencing. As for how the authors treated the data: TCRs in the repertoires were matched against a reference library of SARS-CoV-2-specific TCRs that had been generated with the MIRA antigen-specificity platform. Breadth was defined as the fraction of unique TCRs that were SARS-CoV-2-associated, and depth was defined as the fraction of total T cells that were SARS-CoV-2-associated. Using the MIRA data, each spike-specific TCR was mapped to the spike region that the TCR reacts to and placed in a CD4 or CD8 class. Log10-transformed breadth and depth values were compared by one-way ANOVA with Sidak's multiple comparisons tests. The table comes from immuneACCESS by way of TCRdb, which keeps in-frame sequences with V and J called. Part of the clones is missing from these tables; in studies checked, under half for an unresolved V gene and the rest for unknown reasons. The DNA was the basis for D and trimming; V, J and clone size are from that table. The sample includes around 99,000 clones, with roughly 90% observed a single time. Of the sample, about 6.6% falls within the top ten clones.

The sequence was collected from an adult in good health. The sequencing used peripheral blood, collected on day 0 of AZD1222 vaccination.

CDR3 reads: CASSLTGANEQYF. Read as DNA, the sequence is TGTGCCAGCAGTCTGACAGGGGCCAACGAGCAGTACTTC. The chain joins TRBV28 to TRBJ2-7; 8 junctional bases match TRBD1. The CDR3 runs 13 amino acids, cysteine and phenylalanine included. CDR3 DNA is the only sequence kept; it has 39 bases, read in frame from the first base. CDR1 and CDR2, looked up from the germline V gene, are MDHEN and SYDVKM. Germline trimming: 5 bases from V, 5 bases from J; junction bases outside gene matches: 5.